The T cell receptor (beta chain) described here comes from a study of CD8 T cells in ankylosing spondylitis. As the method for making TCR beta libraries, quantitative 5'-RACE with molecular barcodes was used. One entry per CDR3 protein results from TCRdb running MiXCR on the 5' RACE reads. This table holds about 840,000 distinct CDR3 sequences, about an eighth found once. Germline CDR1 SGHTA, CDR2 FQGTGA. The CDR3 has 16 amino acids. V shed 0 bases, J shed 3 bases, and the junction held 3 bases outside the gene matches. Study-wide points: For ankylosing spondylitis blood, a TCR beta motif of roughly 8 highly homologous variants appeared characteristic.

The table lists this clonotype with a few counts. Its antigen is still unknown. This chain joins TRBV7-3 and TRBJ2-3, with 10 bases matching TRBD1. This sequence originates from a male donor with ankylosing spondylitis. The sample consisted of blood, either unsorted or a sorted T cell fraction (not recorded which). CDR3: CASSLTRDRGTDTQYF. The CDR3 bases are TGTGCCAGCAGCTTAACCCGGGACAGGGGAACAGATACGCAGTATTTT.